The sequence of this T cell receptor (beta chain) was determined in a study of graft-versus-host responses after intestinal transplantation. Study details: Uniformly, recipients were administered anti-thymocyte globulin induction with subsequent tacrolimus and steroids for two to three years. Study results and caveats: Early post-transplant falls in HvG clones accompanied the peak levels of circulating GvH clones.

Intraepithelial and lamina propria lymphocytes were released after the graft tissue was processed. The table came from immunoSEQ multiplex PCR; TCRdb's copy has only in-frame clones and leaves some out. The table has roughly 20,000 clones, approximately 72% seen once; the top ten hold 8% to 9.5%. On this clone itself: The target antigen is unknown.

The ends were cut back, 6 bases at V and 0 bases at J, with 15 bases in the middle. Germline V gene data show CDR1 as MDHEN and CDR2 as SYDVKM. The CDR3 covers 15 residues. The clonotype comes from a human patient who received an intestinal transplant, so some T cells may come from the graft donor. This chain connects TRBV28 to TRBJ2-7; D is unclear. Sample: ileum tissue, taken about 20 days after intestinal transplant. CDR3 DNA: TGTGCCAGCAGGCGCATTAGCCTTAGCTCCTACGAGCAGTACTTC. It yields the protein CASRRISLSSYEQYF.